The 30 T cell receptor beta chains below all came from one sample that was sequenced in a study of OX40 agonist ivuxolimab in advanced cancers. TCRdb keeps only in-frame clones here, not all; method: immunoSEQ multiplex PCR. The table records roughly 62,000 clones, about 86% of them present only once. The input for sequencing was CD4+ or CD8+ T cells sorted from blood, taken in a trial of the OX40 agonist ivuxolimab. These receptors were taken from an adult with an advanced solid tumor such as melanoma, head and neck, liver or kidney cancer.

V and J are TRBV28 and TRBJ2-7; D unresolved. The germline gives CDR1 MDHEN, CDR2 SYDVKM. V was clipped by 5 bases and J by 3 bases, with 14 bases between them. CDR3 length: 14 residues. This CDR3 reads CASSPRSSYYEQYF. The CDR3 nucleotides read TGTGCCAGCAGTCCCCGCTCTTCATACTACGAGCAGTACTTC. Using reference TRBV28 and TRBJ2-7 for the parts outside the CDR3, the full variable domain is DVKVTQSSRYLVKRTGEKVFLECVQDMDHENMFWYRQDPGLGLRLIYFSYDVKMKEKGDIPEGYSVSREKKERFSLILESASTNQTSMYLCASSPRSSYYEQYFGPGTRLTVT.

This clone showed up just a few times. V and J are TRBV5-1 and TRBJ1-5, with a possible D match to TRBD1 (6 bases). The CDR3 has 15 residues. The germline gives CDR1 SGHRS, CDR2 YFSETQ. The V gene lost 0 bases and the J gene lost 4 bases, with 11 bases spanning the gap. The CDR3 loop is CASSLEGGTNQPQHF. In DNA, the CDR3 is TGCGCCAGCAGCTTGGAGGGGGGCACGAATCAGCCCCAGCATTTT.

With regard to this clone: Other DNA variants within this sample encode the same CDR3. Here the CDR3 reads CASSPDSNYGYTF. In nucleotides, the CDR3 is TGTGCCAGCAGCCCGGACTCTAACTATGGCTACACCTTC. The chain has TRBV5-4 and TRBJ1-2; D gene uncertain. Deletions cut 4 bases from V and 0 bases from J, with 7 bases between. CDR1 and CDR2 (germline): SGHNT, YYREEE (reference sequence). The CDR3 contains 13 residues.

This chain links TRBV5-1 with TRBJ2-1; weak D call: TRBD1 (5 bases). The CDR3 covers 11 residues. Germline values: CDR1 SGHRS, CDR2 YFSETQ. With 5 bases removed from V and 9 bases from J, the gap between germline ends came to 9 bases. DNA for the CDR3: TGCGCCAGCAGAAGGGGTACTGAGCAGTTCTTC. This codes for CASRRGTEQFF.

The chain links TRBV2 to TRBJ2-7, with D tentatively TRBD2 (6 bases). Germline V gene data show CDR1 as SNHLY and CDR2 as FYNNEI. Trimming left V 6 bases short and J 1 base short, with 16 bases between. This CDR3 spans 15 amino acids. CDR3 coding DNA: TGTGCCAGCAGCCCCGGCGGGGATTTATCCTACGAGCAGTACTTC. Translation gives CASSPGGDLSYEQYF.

The chain recombines TRBV28 with TRBJ2-2; 7 bases agree with TRBD2. Germline V gives CDR1 MDHEN, CDR2 SYDVKM. The CDR3 covers 15 residues. V lost 6 bases to trimming and J lost 5 bases; unmatched junction nucleotides: 9. The CDR3 bases are TGTGCCAGCAGAGAGGGAGGGTTTAGGACCGGGGAGCTGTTTTTT. Translated, it gives CASREGGFRTGELFF.

The chain employs TRBV5-1 and TRBJ2-1, with 7 positions matching TRBD2. Looked up from germline, CDR1 is SGHRS and CDR2 is YFSETQ. V was pared by 2 bases and J by 0 bases, with 5 bases of the junction left unmatched. The CDR3 has 16 amino acids. The CDR3 sequence: CASSFTPSGSYNEQFF. The CDR3 DNA sequence: TGCGCCAGCAGCTTCACTCCTAGCGGCTCCTACAATGAGCAGTTCTTC.

Concerning this clone: This sample also contains other DNA sequences that code for the same CDR3. V and J are TRBV23-1 and TRBJ2-7, with TRBD1 matching over 7 bases. TRBV23-1 is classed as an ORF, of uncertain function. Trimming cost V 6 bases and J 1 base; bases outside gene matches: 3. The CDR3 runs to 13 residues. CDR3 region: CASSGQESYEQYF. The CDR3 DNA sequence: TGCGCCAGCAGCGGACAGGAGTCCTACGAGCAGTACTTC.

This rearrangement joins TRBV2 to TRBJ1-1; 7 positions agree with TRBD1. CDR1 and CDR2 from the germline V gene are SNHLY and FYNNEI. Germline trimming cut 4 bases from V and 7 bases from J; bases unmatched to any gene: 3. The CDR3 consists of 12 residues. CDR3 protein: CASSGWDSEAFF. CDR3 sequence (DNA): TGTGCCAGCAGTGGGTGGGACAGTGAAGCTTTCTTT.

The J gene is TRBJ2-1, the V gene TRBV6-5; 7 bases map to TRBD2. The CDR3 sequence is 14 residues long. V was clipped by 10 bases and J by 2 bases; unmatched bases: 8. Germline CDR1 is MNHEY and CDR2 is SVGAGI. The CDR3 sequence is CATFRGGPYNEQFF. CDR3 in DNA: TGTGCCACTTTCCGCGGGGGACCCTACAATGAGCAGTTCTTC.

V and J are TRBV29-1 and TRBJ2-2; 9 bases fit TRBD2. CDR3 length equals 14 residues. Per germline, CDR1 SQVTM and CDR2 ANQGSEA. J gave up 5 bases and V 7 bases, and 8 bases lay outside the gene matches. This CDR3 is CSGGRAGGTGELFF. In DNA form, the CDR3 reads TGCAGCGGCGGCAGGGCGGGGGGGACCGGGGAGCTGTTTTTT.

This clone has only a few counts. V usage is TRBV9 and J usage is TRBJ2-6; D is ambiguous. Trimming cost V 3 bases and J 1 base, with 14 bases left between them. There are 17 residues in the CDR3. Germline CDR1 and CDR2: SGDLS and YYNGEE. The CDR3 DNA follows: TGTGCCAGCAGCGAAGGACCCCTTACGTCTGGGGCCAACGTCCTGACTTTC. It yields the protein CASSEGPLTSGANVLTF.

This rearrangement joins TRBV9 to TRBJ1-3; 8 nucleotides line up with TRBD1. The CDR3 runs 13 residues. Germline V gives CDR1 SGDLS, CDR2 YYNGEE. The junction had 3 bases not matched to a gene; V was cut back by 7 bases and J by 3 bases. The CDR3 DNA reads TGTGCCAGCGGACAGGGCTATGGAAACACCATATATTTT. Translated: CASGQGYGNTIYF.

This rearrangement joins TRBV11-2 to TRBJ1-2; D is ambiguous. The V gene's germline CDR1 is SGHAT and CDR2 FQNNGV. Deletions cut 5 bases from V and 3 bases from J, with 13 bases between. The CDR3 is 14 residues long. CDR3 bases: TGTGCCAGCAGCCGCTCGGGAAGCGACTATGGCTACACCTTC. Translated, it gives CASSRSGSDYGYTF.

The chain joins TRBV7-4 to TRBJ2-1, with D possibly being TRBD2 (5 bases). The CDR3 extends over 16 amino acids. Germline CDR1 SGHVT, CDR2 SQSDAQ. V was trimmed by 1 base and J by 5 bases, leaving 15 bases between them. The CDR3 DNA is TGTGCCAGCAGCTTAGGACTCGGGGAAGAAGACAATGAGCAGTTCTTC. Its translation is CASSLGLGEEDNEQFF. The full variable domain, with the rest looked up from reference TRBV7-4 and TRBJ2-1, is GAGVSQSPRYKVAKRGRDVALRCDSISGHVTLYWYRQTLGQGSEVLTYSQSDAQRDKSGRPSGRFSAERPERSVSTLKIQRTEQGDSAVYLCASSLGLGEEDNEQFFGPGTRLTVL.

The chain combines TRBV18 with TRBJ2-3, with 9 bases matching TRBD2. Germline trimming cut 4 bases from V and 3 bases from J; bases unmatched to any gene: 5. Germline V lookup: CDR1 KGHSH, CDR2 LQKENI. CDR3 length equals 15 residues. CDR3 nucleotide sequence: TGTGCCAGCTCACTTAAGCTAGCGGGGACAGATACGCAGTATTTT. Translation gives CASSLKLAGTDTQYF. The whole variable domain, remainder taken from reference TRBV18 and TRBJ2-3, is NAGVMQNPRHLVRRRGQEARLRCSPMKGHSHVYWYRQLPEEGLKFMVYLQKENIIDESGMPKERFSAEFPKEGPSILRIQQVVRGDSAAYFCASSLKLAGTDTQYFGPGTRLTVL.

This clone has only a few counts. The chain joins TRBV18 to TRBJ1-5; 10 nucleotides agree with TRBD1. CDR1 and CDR2 from the germline V gene are KGHSH and LQKENI. The V gene end was trimmed by 11 bases and the J gene end by 3 bases; junction bases not matched to a gene: 7. The CDR3 extends over 14 amino acids. CDR3 region: CAPGQGGINQPQHF. The CDR3 DNA is TGTGCCCCTGGACAGGGGGGGATCAATCAGCCCCAGCATTTT.

The chain combines TRBV10-3 with TRBJ2-7; D call uncertain. V was clipped by 4 bases and J by 7 bases, with 14 bases between them. There are 13 residues in the CDR3. Germline-derived CDR1 and CDR2 are ENHRY and SYGVKD. CDR3 DNA sequence: TGTGCCATCAGTGTCGGGCCCAAGACGGAGCAGTACTTC. Translation gives CAISVGPKTEQYF.

This chain connects TRBV2 to TRBJ2-7; 7 nucleotides line up with TRBD1. This CDR3 region has 13 residues. Germline V gives CDR1 SNHLY, CDR2 FYNNEI. The trim removed 6 bases at V and 4 bases at J, leaving 6 bases unmatched. CDR3 nucleotides: TGTGCCAGCAGGGGGACAGCCAAATACGAGCAGTACTTC. This encodes CASRGTAKYEQYF. Variable domain in full (rest from reference TRBV2 and TRBJ2-7): EPEVTQTPSHQVTQMGQEVILRCVPISNHLYFYWYRQILGQKVEFLVSFYNNEISEKSEIFDDQFSVERPDGSNFTLKIRSTKLEDSAMYFCASRGTAKYEQYFGPGTRLTVT.

The J gene is TRBJ1-5, the V gene TRBV28; D is perhaps TRBD1 (5 bases). V was cut by 6 bases and J by 0 bases, with 12 bases left in between. The CDR3 runs to 15 residues. Germline V gene data show CDR1 as MDHEN and CDR2 as SYDVKM. The CDR3 here is CASSPSGASNQPQHF. The CDR3 region has the DNA TGTGCCAGCAGCCCCTCTGGGGCTAGCAATCAGCCCCAGCATTTT.

This clone has only a few counts. The gene calls are TRBV30 and TRBJ2-3, with D maybe TRBD1 (5 bases). Deletions cut 1 base from V and 4 bases from J, with 18 bases between. Germline-derived CDR1 and CDR2 are GTSNPN and SVGIG (reference sequence). The CDR3 is 16 amino acids. In nucleotides, the CDR3 is TGTGCCTGGAGTGACCTGTCCAACTGGGGCCCAGATACGCAGTATTTT. It translates to CAWSDLSNWGPDTQYF.

This rearrangement joins TRBV5-6 to TRBJ2-3; a weak D match, TRBD2 (5 bases). Trimming removed 1 base at V and 6 bases at J, with 9 bases between. The CDR3 covers 13 residues. Per germline, CDR1 SGHDT and CDR2 YYEEEE. As DNA, the CDR3 is TGTGCCAGCAGCTTGAAGGGAGTGGATACGCAGTATTTT. This codes for CASSLKGVDTQYF.

The chain carries TRBV2 and TRBJ1-1; D remains unclear. Trimming took off 3 bases at V and 6 bases at J, with 11 bases between the two ends. CDR3 length: 13 residues. Germline V gene lookup returns CDR1 SNHLY and CDR2 FYNNEI. The CDR3 sequence: CASSDRWVAEAFF. The CDR3 DNA reads TGTGCCAGCAGTGACAGATGGGTCGCTGAAGCTTTCTTT.

This rearrangement joins TRBV30 to TRBJ1-2; 11 bases are a match to TRBD1. V dropped 5 bases and J dropped 8; count of bases not matched to a gene: 7. CDR3 size: 13 residues. Germline V gene sequence: CDR1 GTSNPN, CDR2 SVGIG (reference sequence). The DNA for the CDR3 is TGTGCCTGGGCCTGGACAGGGGGCGTGGGCTACACCTTC. This translates into CAWAWTGGVGYTF.

V is TRBV28 and J is TRBJ1-5; D might be TRBD1 (6 bases). V lost 6 bases and J 1 base, leaving 13 bases between the germline ends. The V gene's germline CDR1 is MDHEN and CDR2 SYDVKM. The CDR3 has 15 residues. The CDR3 region has the DNA TGTGCCAGCAGATTCCTAGGGGGGAGCAATCAGCCCCAGCATTTT. Translation gives CASRFLGGSNQPQHF. Complete variable domain (other parts from reference TRBV28 and TRBJ1-5): DVKVTQSSRYLVKRTGEKVFLECVQDMDHENMFWYRQDPGLGLRLIYFSYDVKMKEKGDIPEGYSVSREKKERFSLILESASTNQTSMYLCASRFLGGSNQPQHFGDGTRLSIL.

In this sample, this clone turned up once. The rearrangement links TRBV6-1 to TRBJ2-2, with 11 bases identical to TRBD1. The CDR3 has 16 residues. The V gene end was trimmed by 4 bases and the J gene end by 4 bases; junction bases not matched to a gene: 5. Germline CDR1 MNHNS, CDR2 SASEGT. In DNA form, the CDR3 reads TGTGCCAGCAGTGGGGACAGGGGGGTTGGCACCGGGGAGCTGTTTTTT. It translates to CASSGDRGVGTGELFF.

The V and J genes are TRBV29-1 and TRBJ2-3; tentative D call: TRBD2 (7 bases). Between the trimmed V and J ends, which lost 4 bases and 4 bases, there was a span of 21 bases. Germline CDR1 is SQVTM and CDR2 is ANQGSEA. This CDR3 spans 16 amino acids. The CDR3 region has the DNA TGCAGCGTTGCGGGTTTGGGGACTAAGGGGGCAGATACGCAGTATTTT. Its protein is CSVAGLGTKGADTQYF.

The rearrangement links TRBV25-1 to TRBJ2-1, with 7 nucleotides matching TRBD2. CDR1 and CDR2 from the germline V gene are MGHDK and SYGVNS. Trimming cost V 5 bases and J 2 bases; bases outside gene matches: 6. The CDR3 has 15 amino acids. The CDR3 is CASSTLANAYNEQFF. CDR3 bases: TGTGCCAGCAGTACACTAGCGAATGCCTACAATGAGCAGTTCTTC.

The chain couples TRBV18 to TRBJ2-7, with TRBD1 matching over 9 bases. CDR3 length equals 15 residues. With 3 bases clipped from V and 6 bases from J, the junction kept 9 bases outside the gene matches. Germline-derived CDR1 and CDR2 are KGHSH and LQKENI. The CDR3 region has the DNA TGTGCCAGCTCACCCATTCGGGGACAGGGTGCCGAGCAGTACTTC. Encoded protein: CASSPIRGQGAEQYF.

The J gene is TRBJ1-3, the V gene TRBV11-2; D unresolved. Between the trimmed V and J ends, which lost 0 bases and 1 base, there was a span of 7 bases. The CDR3 consists of 15 residues. Germline-derived CDR1 and CDR2 are SGHAT and FQNNGV. CDR3 bases: TGTGCCAGCAGCTTAGACAGGCCGTCTGGAAACACCATATATTTT. Translated: CASSLDRPSGNTIYF.